These T cell receptor beta chains were read from a single sample in a study of OX40 agonist ivuxolimab in advanced cancers. Assay used: immunoSEQ multiplex PCR; TCRdb lists only in-frame clones, some missing. The top ten hold 2% to 2.5% of the sample, which has about 67,000 clones, approximately 81% seen once. The input for sequencing was CD4+ or CD8+ T cells sorted from blood, taken in a trial of the OX40 agonist ivuxolimab. These receptors came from an adult with an advanced solid tumor such as melanoma, head and neck, liver or kidney cancer. Both conserved end residues are part of each CDR3. D genes are given only for firm matches. Part of the rows lack a size; the others show once, few, many or a class for expanded clones.

TRBV18,TRBJ1-1,-,-,CASSPSADKNTEAFF,TGTGCCAGCTCACCATCGGCCGATAAGAACACTGAAGCTTTCTTT
TRBV7-2,TRBJ2-5,TRBD2,-,CASSLGLAGGGQETQYF,TGTGCCAGCAGCTTAGGGCTAGCGGGAGGGGGCCAAGAGACCCAGTACTTC
TRBV4-1,TRBJ1-1,-,-,CASSQAFTVRNTEAFF,TGCGCCAGCAGCCAAGCTTTTACAGTCAGGAACACTGAAGCTTTCTTT
TRBV4-2,TRBJ1-2,TRBD1,-,CASSVPTGAQNYGYTF,TGTGCCAGCAGCGTACCGACAGGGGCGCAGAACTATGGCTACACCTTC
TRBV5-6,TRBJ1-1,-,-,CASPGGGLDTEAFF,TGTGCCAGCCCCGGGGGGGGCTTGGACACTGAAGCTTTCTTT
TRBV2,TRBJ2-2,TRBD2,once,CASSEDLAGATGELFF,TGTGCCAGCAGTGAAGACCTAGCGGGAGCCACCGGGGAGCTGTTTTTT
TRBV10-3,TRBJ2-2,TRBD1,-,CASQRQGADGELFF,TGTGCCTCGCAGAGGCAGGGGGCTGACGGGGAGCTGTTTTTT
TRBV7-9,TRBJ2-1,TRBD2,-,CASSMSSGSSYNEQFF,TGTGCCAGCAGCATGTCGAGCGGGAGCTCCTACAATGAGCAGTTCTTC
TRBV2,TRBJ1-1,-,-,CASTMLQGSTEAFF,TGTGCCAGCACCATGTTGCAGGGGAGCACTGAAGCTTTCTTT
TRBV7-3,TRBJ1-1,-,-,CASSLDRAVNTEAFF,TGTGCCAGCAGCTTAGATCGGGCCGTGAACACTGAAGCTTTCTTT
TRBV18,TRBJ1-1,-,-,CASSPRRNTEAFF,TGTGCCAGCTCACCTCGTCGGAACACTGAAGCTTTCTTT
TRBV4-1,TRBJ2-1,TRBD1,-,CASSQEGTGGGNEQFF,TGCGCCAGCAGCCAAGAAGGGACAGGGGGAGGGAATGAGCAGTTCTTC
TRBV9,TRBJ2-1,TRBD2,-,CASSVEGAGGPEEQFF,TGTGCCAGCAGCGTAGAAGGAGCGGGAGGGCCGGAGGAGCAGTTCTTC
TRBV23-1,TRBJ2-1,TRBD2,-,CASSQSGGRFSYNEQFF,TGCGCCAGCAGTCAATCGGGCGGGAGGTTCTCCTACAATGAGCAGTTCTTC
TRBV10-1,TRBJ2-7,TRBD2,-,CASSDQTSGSSYEQYF,TGCGCCAGCAGCGATCAGACTAGCGGAAGCTCCTACGAGCAGTACTTC
TRBV5-4,TRBJ2-3,-,once,CASSLEVASTDTQYF,TGTGCCAGCAGCTTGGAGGTGGCCAGCACAGATACGCAGTATTTT
TRBV18,TRBJ1-5,-,-,CASSSSPHRGGQPQHF,TGTGCCAGCTCATCATCACCCCACAGAGGCGGTCAGCCCCAGCATTTT
TRBV7-9,TRBJ1-5,-,once,CASSRDILNQPQHF,TGTGCCAGCAGCCGGGACATCCTAAATCAGCCCCAGCATTTT
TRBV5-1,TRBJ1-3,-,-,CASSRGRNTIYF,TGCGCCAGCAGCCGGGGAAGAAACACCATATATTTT
TRBV5-1,TRBJ1-1,-,-,CASSIGNLGVNTEAFF,TGCGCCAGCAGCATCGGGAACTTAGGGGTGAACACTGAAGCTTTCTTT
TRBV9,TRBJ2-5,-,once,CASSVYGQIQETQYF,TGTGCCAGCAGCGTATATGGGCAGATCCAAGAGACCCAGTACTTC
TRBV7-9,TRBJ1-2,-,-,CASSFRISNYGYTF,TGTGCCAGCAGCTTCAGGATTTCTAACTATGGCTACACCTTC